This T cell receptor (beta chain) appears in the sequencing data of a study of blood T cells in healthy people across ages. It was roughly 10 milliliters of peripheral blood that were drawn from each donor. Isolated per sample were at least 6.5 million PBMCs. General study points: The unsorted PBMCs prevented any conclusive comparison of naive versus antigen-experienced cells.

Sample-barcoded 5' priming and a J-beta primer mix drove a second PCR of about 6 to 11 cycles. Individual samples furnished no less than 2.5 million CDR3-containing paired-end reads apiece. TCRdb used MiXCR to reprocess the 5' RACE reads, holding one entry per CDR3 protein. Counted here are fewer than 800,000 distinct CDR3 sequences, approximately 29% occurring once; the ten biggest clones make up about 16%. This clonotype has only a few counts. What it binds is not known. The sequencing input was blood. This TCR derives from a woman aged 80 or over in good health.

The CDR3 sequence is CASSGTGDYNEQFF. CDR3 DNA: TGTGCCAGCAGCGGGACAGGGGACTACAATGAGCAGTTCTTC. The chain carries TRBV12-3 or TRBV12-4 and TRBJ2-1; 10 nucleotides agree with TRBD1. J gave up 3 bases and V 6 bases, and 2 bases lay outside the gene matches. The CDR3 runs to 14 residues.